This T cell receptor beta chain was captured by sequencing in a study of vaccination and CD4 T cells after COVID-19. About the study: Convalescent donors were composed of six males and four females, of whom two were Hispanic.

About this clonotype itself: Its cognate antigen is unknown.

The CDR3 sequence is 15 residues long. The V gene lost 2 bases and the J gene lost 7 bases, with 15 bases spanning the gap. This sample's treatment: approximately 11-day PBMC culture with coronavirus spike peptide pools or control peptides (ViraFEST assay). It was with about 9.5 IU/ml IL-2 and roughly 9.4 ug/ml peptide pools that 1.5 million to 2.5 million PBMCs per well were cultured. Researchers used the Oncomine TCR Beta short-read assay to sequence DNA from cultured CD4+ T cells. It was cultured CD4+ T cells from which genomic DNA was extracted. In TCRdb, the PCR reads were re-called with MiXCR into one record per CDR3 protein. The table records about 13,000 distinct CDR3 sequences, around 27% of them present only once.

The chain couples TRBV12-3 or TRBV12-4 to TRBJ1-3, with D perhaps TRBD1 (6 bases). This sample comprised CD4+ T cells from blood, cultured in vitro, obtained before SARS-CoV-2 vaccination. The source of this sequence is a human donor who received a COVID-19 vaccine. For the CDR3, the DNA is TGTGCCAGCAGTTTATCCACAGGGCTGTGGAACACCATATATTTT. Residues: CASSLSTGLWNTIYF.